This T cell receptor beta chain was sequenced in a study of T cells in Graves' hyperthyroidism and ophthalmopathy. Study-wide results and caveats: Stable hyperthyroidism and ophthalmopathy were separated using 13 V-J signatures.

Remarks on this clonotype: Its antigen is currently unknown.

TCR beta CDR3 region amplification was performed from RNA transcripts. With the HTBI primer set, the TCR CDR3 went through a first round of RT-PCR. TCRdb reanalysed the multiplex PCR reads using MiXCR and keeps one entry per CDR3 protein. The sample has a few hundred thousand distinct CDR3 sequences; 20% to 25% are singletons. Criteria for exclusion of patients were uncontrolled infection, other autoimmune disease, pregnancy or lactation. Diagnoses used clinical symptoms, serum thyroxine and TRAb, thyroid ultrasound and orbital computed tomography. CDR3 length: 15 amino acids. Germline lookup yields CDR1 ENHRY and CDR2 SYGVKD. V lost 4 bases to trimming and J lost 0 bases, with 11 bases between them.

Sequenced input: blood. The clonotype was recovered from a woman aged 70-85 years with Graves' ophthalmopathy. This sequence joins TRBV10-3 and TRBJ2-3; no clear D gene. The CDR3 DNA sequence: TGTGCCATCAGTGGGTATGGTATGAGCACAGATACGCAGTATTTT. Translation gives CAISGYGMSTDTQYF.